These T cell receptor beta chains were read from a single sample in a study of blood T cells in healthy people across ages. TCRdb re-called the 5' RACE reads with MiXCR, one entry per CDR3 protein. The top ten clones hold roughly 22% of a sample with hundreds of thousands of distinct CDR3 sequences, roughly 60% of them seen once. The material sequenced was blood. These receptors came from a man aged 30 to 39 in good health. The CDR3 runs from the conserved cysteine through the conserved F or W. A D gene is named only where the DNA matches it firmly. Expanded clones are given a class, and other clones once, few, many or no size at all.

CDR3 protein: CASSQLGTSGGAEQFF; CDR3 DNA: TGTGCCAGCAGCCAGCTGGGGACTAGCGGGGGGGCTGAGCAGTTCTTC; D gene: TRBD2; clone size: -; V gene: TRBV3-1; J gene: TRBJ2-1
CDR3 protein: CSASSSPDEQYF; CDR3 DNA: TGCAGTGCTAGTTCGAGTCCAGACGAGCAGTACTTC; D gene: -; clone size: few; V gene: TRBV20-1; J gene: TRBJ2-7
CDR3 protein: CASGLRGNEQYF; CDR3 DNA: TGTGCTAGTGGTTTGCGAGGGAATGAGCAGTACTTC; D gene: -; clone size: -; V gene: TRBV12-5; J gene: TRBJ2-5
CDR3 protein: CASSLGTDSNQPQHF; CDR3 DNA: TGCGCCAGCAGCTTGGGGACGGATAGCAATCAGCCCCAGCATTTT; D gene: -; clone size: -; V gene: TRBV5-1; J gene: TRBJ1-5
CDR3 protein: CSARGMTGELWNEQFF; CDR3 DNA: TGCAGTGCTAGAGGGATGACAGGGGAGCTATGGAATGAGCAGTTCTTC; D gene: TRBD1; clone size: once; V gene: TRBV20-1; J gene: TRBJ2-1
CDR3 protein: CASSPVETSFYEQYF; CDR3 DNA: TGCGCCAGCAGCCCCGTCGAGACTAGCTTCTACGAGCAGTACTTC; D gene: TRBD2; clone size: -; V gene: TRBV5-1; J gene: TRBJ2-7
CDR3 protein: CSVVVVYQETQYF; CDR3 DNA: TGCAGCGTTGTAGTCGTGTACCAAGAGACCCAGTACTTC; D gene: -; clone size: -; V gene: TRBV29-1; J gene: TRBJ2-5
CDR3 protein: CASSWVPRDHYEQYF; CDR3 DNA: TGTGCCAGCAGTTGGGTACCCCGGGACCACTACGAGCAGTACTTC; D gene: -; clone size: once; V gene: TRBV6-6; J gene: TRBJ2-7
CDR3 protein: CAISESPGPSQVQYF; CDR3 DNA: TGTGCCATCAGTGAGTCGCCGGGACCGAGCCAGGTGCAGTACTTC; D gene: -; clone size: -; V gene: TRBV10-3; J gene: TRBJ2-7
CDR3 protein: CASSEGTGYERQYF; CDR3 DNA: TGTGCCAGCAGTGAAGGGACAGGGTACGAGCGGCAGTACTTC; D gene: TRBD1; clone size: -; V gene: TRBV2; J gene: TRBJ2-5
CDR3 protein: CASSLSAGKFF; CDR3 DNA: TGTGCCAGCAGTTTATCAGCGGGAAAGTTCTTC; D gene: TRBD2; clone size: -; V gene: TRBV12-3/TRBV12-4; J gene: TRBJ2-1
CDR3 protein: CAPRAIEQYF; CDR3 DNA: TGTGCCCCTAGAGCCATCGAGCAGTACTTC; D gene: -; clone size: many; V gene: TRBV27; J gene: TRBJ2-7
CDR3 protein: CSAKISSGTEAFF; CDR3 DNA: TGCAGTGCTAAAATTTCGTCAGGAACTGAAGCTTTCTTT; D gene: -; clone size: many; V gene: TRBV20-1; J gene: TRBJ1-1
CDR3 protein: CASRDSPAPYGYTF; CDR3 DNA: TGTGCCAGTCGGGACAGCCCTGCTCCTTATGGCTACACCTTC; D gene: TRBD1; clone size: few; V gene: TRBV12-3/TRBV12-4; J gene: TRBJ1-2
CDR3 protein: CASSYPDGALHF; CDR3 DNA: TGTGCCAGCAGTTACCCTGACGGAGCCCTCCACTTT; D gene: -; clone size: few; V gene: TRBV6-2/TRBV6-3; J gene: TRBJ1-6
CDR3 protein: CASSQVGRLSGGSYNEQFF; CDR3 DNA: TGTGCCAGCAGCCAAGTCGGTAGACTCAGTGGCGGTTCCTACAATGAGCAGTTCTTC; D gene: -; clone size: -; V gene: TRBV3-1; J gene: TRBJ2-1
CDR3 protein: CASSQGTGNNEQFF; CDR3 DNA: TGCGCCAGCAGCCAAGGGACAGGGAACAATGAGCAGTTCTTC; D gene: TRBD1; clone size: -; V gene: TRBV4-1; J gene: TRBJ2-1
CDR3 protein: CSAWTSGGGNNEQFF; CDR3 DNA: TGCAGTGCTTGGACTAGCGGGGGAGGGAACAATGAGCAGTTCTTC; D gene: TRBD2; clone size: -; V gene: TRBV20-1; J gene: TRBJ2-1
CDR3 protein: CASSLVQGQSYEQYF; CDR3 DNA: TGTGCCAGCAGCTTAGTTCAAGGACAGAGTTACGAGCAGTACTTC; D gene: -; clone size: -; V gene: TRBV7-2; J gene: TRBJ2-7
CDR3 protein: CSARGNPATNTEAFF; CDR3 DNA: TGCAGTGCTAGGGGGAACCCGGCCACGAACACTGAAGCTTTCTTT; D gene: -; clone size: -; V gene: TRBV20-1; J gene: TRBJ1-1
CDR3 protein: CASRPQGQGAGQPQHF; CDR3 DNA: TGTGCCAGCAGACCTCAGGGACAGGGGGCAGGTCAGCCCCAGCATTTT; D gene: TRBD1; clone size: -; V gene: TRBV6-2/TRBV6-3; J gene: TRBJ1-5
CDR3 protein: CASSLEEYSTDTQYF; CDR3 DNA: TGTGCCAGCAGCTTAGAGGAATATAGCACAGATACGCAGTATTTT; D gene: -; clone size: -; V gene: TRBV11-2; J gene: TRBJ2-3
CDR3 protein: CASRGEGGGQFF; CDR3 DNA: TGCGCCAGCAGGGGCGAAGGGGGGGGGCAGTTCTTC; D gene: -; clone size: -; V gene: TRBV5-1; J gene: TRBJ2-1
CDR3 protein: CASSRTGTHYLLYGYTF; CDR3 DNA: TGTGCCAGCAGCAGGACAGGGACCCACTATCTCCTCTATGGCTACACCTTC; D gene: TRBD1; clone size: -; V gene: TRBV14; J gene: TRBJ1-2
CDR3 protein: CSARSVLGHYGYTF; CDR3 DNA: TGCAGTGCTAGATCCGTACTGGGTCACTATGGCTACACCTTC; D gene: -; clone size: few; V gene: TRBV20-1; J gene: TRBJ1-2
CDR3 protein: CASSSPGLARAGAVGNLNIQYF; CDR3 DNA: TGTGCCAGCAGTTCCCCGGGACTAGCGCGAGCCGGAGCGGTGGGGAATCTAAACATTCAGTACTTC; D gene: TRBD2; clone size: few; V gene: TRBV28; J gene: TRBJ2-4
CDR3 protein: CASKRGLTGDTYEQYF; CDR3 DNA: TGTGCCAGCAAAAGGGGGCTAACGGGGGATACCTACGAGCAGTACTTC; D gene: -; clone size: -; V gene: TRBV6-5; J gene: TRBJ2-7
CDR3 protein: CASSFMGGENYGYTF; CDR3 DNA: TGTGCCAGCAGCTTCATGGGGGGGGAGAACTATGGCTACACCTTC; D gene: -; clone size: -; V gene: TRBV7-2; J gene: TRBJ1-2
CDR3 protein: CASSPVFRGDEQFF; CDR3 DNA: TGTGCCAGCAGCCCCGTATTTCGGGGGGATGAGCAGTTCTTC; D gene: TRBD2; clone size: -; V gene: TRBV3-1; J gene: TRBJ2-1
CDR3 protein: CASKYGYQETQYF; CDR3 DNA: TGTGCCAGCAAATACGGCTACCAAGAGACCCAGTACTTC; D gene: -; clone size: -; V gene: TRBV2; J gene: TRBJ2-5
CDR3 protein: CASGDLGRNLTF; CDR3 DNA: TGTGCCAGCGGGGACCTCGGACGTAACCTGACTTTC; D gene: -; clone size: few; V gene: TRBV7-3; J gene: TRBJ2-6
CDR3 protein: CAWSVGFVGAQYF; CDR3 DNA: TGTGCCTGGAGTGTTGGCTTCGTTGGTGCGCAGTATTTT; D gene: -; clone size: few; V gene: TRBV30; J gene: TRBJ2-3
CDR3 protein: CASSHQGLAGGVYEQYF; CDR3 DNA: TGCGCCAGCAGCCATCAGGGGCTAGCGGGAGGGGTCTACGAGCAGTACTTC; D gene: TRBD2; clone size: -; V gene: TRBV4-3; J gene: TRBJ2-7
CDR3 protein: CASSPGDSGENEQYF; CDR3 DNA: TGTGCCAGCTCACCAGGTGATAGCGGGGAGAACGAGCAGTACTTC; D gene: TRBD2; clone size: -; V gene: TRBV18; J gene: TRBJ2-7
CDR3 protein: CASSRAPGQWYQETQFF; CDR3 DNA: TGTGCCAGCAGCCGAGCGCCGGGACAGTGGTACCAAGAGACCCAGTTCTTC; D gene: TRBD1; clone size: -; V gene: TRBV7-2; J gene: TRBJ2-1
CDR3 protein: CAGHYQALSTDTQYF; CDR3 DNA: TGTGCCGGCCACTATCAGGCTTTGAGCACAGATACGCAGTATTTT; D gene: -; clone size: -; V gene: TRBV12-3/TRBV12-4; J gene: TRBJ2-3
CDR3 protein: CASSSQREGKETQYF; CDR3 DNA: TGTGCCAGCAGCTCCCAGCGGGAGGGAAAAGAGACCCAGTACTTC; D gene: TRBD2; clone size: -; V gene: TRBV5-4; J gene: TRBJ2-5
CDR3 protein: CASSPSVGGYEQYF; CDR3 DNA: TGCGCCAGCAGCCCCTCCGTCGGGGGATACGAGCAGTACTTC; D gene: -; clone size: few; V gene: TRBV4-3; J gene: TRBJ2-7
CDR3 protein: CSARLAGGLRVSYEQYF; CDR3 DNA: TGCAGTGCTAGACTAGCGGGAGGGCTTAGGGTTTCCTACGAGCAGTACTTC; D gene: TRBD2; clone size: -; V gene: TRBV20-1; J gene: TRBJ2-7
CDR3 protein: CASRGWVAGGTDTQYF; CDR3 DNA: TGTGCCAGCAGGGGTTGGGTAGCGGGAGGAACAGATACGCAGTATTTT; D gene: TRBD2; clone size: few; V gene: TRBV6-5; J gene: TRBJ2-3
CDR3 protein: CASSFVETGGTDTQYF; CDR3 DNA: TGTGCCAGCAGCTTTGTGGAGACAGGGGGGACAGATACGCAGTATTTT; D gene: TRBD1; clone size: -; V gene: TRBV7-9; J gene: TRBJ2-3